This T cell receptor beta chain came from a study of T cell responses to AZD1222 COVID-19 vaccine. Study context: Analysis merged second doses at about 4 or about 12 weeks.

A few counts support this clone. As yet, its antigen is unknown. The germline V and J ends were trimmed by 1 base and 4 bases, with 10 bases remaining between them. The CDR3 covers 15 residues. The germline CDR1 and CDR2 sequences are LGHNA and YNFKEQ. Findings of the study overall: Donors were largely white British and mainly female; clonal diversity was possibly underestimated.

The assay was immunoSEQ multiplex PCR, and TCRdb's table has in-frame clones only and misses some. The repertoire holds a few hundred thousand clones, 85% to 95% seen once, with less than 0.6% in the top ten. This TCR was sampled from an adult in good health. Sequenced material: peripheral blood, taken on day 0 of AZD1222 vaccination. The rearrangement joins TRBV4-2 to TRBJ2-2, with D unresolved. CDR3 amino acids: CASSQGTPGTGELFF. CDR3 DNA: TGTGCCAGCAGCCAAGGAACTCCCGGCACCGGGGAGCTGTTTTTT.